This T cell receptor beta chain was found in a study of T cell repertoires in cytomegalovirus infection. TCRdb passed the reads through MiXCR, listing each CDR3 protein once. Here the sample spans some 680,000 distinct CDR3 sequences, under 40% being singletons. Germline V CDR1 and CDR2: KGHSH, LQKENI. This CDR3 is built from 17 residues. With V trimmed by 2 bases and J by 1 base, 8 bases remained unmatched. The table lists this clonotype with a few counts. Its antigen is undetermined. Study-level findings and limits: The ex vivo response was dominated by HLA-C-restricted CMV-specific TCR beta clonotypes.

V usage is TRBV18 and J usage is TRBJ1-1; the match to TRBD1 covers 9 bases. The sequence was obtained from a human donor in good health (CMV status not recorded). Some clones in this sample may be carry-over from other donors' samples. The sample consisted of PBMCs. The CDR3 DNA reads TGTGCCAGCTCACCAACGGACAGGGGAGGGTCGAACACTGAAGCTTTCTTT. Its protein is CASSPTDRGGSNTEAFF.